This TCR beta chain came from a study of tumor and adjacent non-tumor tissue in lung cancer. V was shortened by 3 bases and J by 7 bases, with 13 bases between the two germline ends. The CDR3 extends over 12 amino acids. In germline, CDR1 is DFQATT, CDR2 SNEGSKA (reference sequence). This clonotype appeared many times. Three rounds of nested PCR, following a modified ARM-PCR protocol, produced the TCRbeta library. From the multiplex PCR reads, TCRdb called clonotypes with MiXCR, one entry per CDR3 protein. The sample has 120,000 or so distinct CDR3 sequences, approximately 71% seen once; the top ten hold 9.5% to 15%. No cell sorting was done before RNA was extracted from the tissue.

The chain recombines TRBV20-1 with TRBJ2-7, with D tentatively TRBD1 (7 bases). The material sequenced was lung tumor tissue. The receptor was isolated from a man aged 30-40 years with non-small cell lung cancer. This CDR3 is CSARRSGGEQYF. The CDR3 bases are TGCAGTGCTAGGCGGTCAGGGGGGGAGCAGTACTTC.